Judged by abundance, the clone carrying this TCR beta chain is medium-sized (0.01 to 0.1%). These data come from a study of patients and donors after allogeneic stem cell transplantation. V shed 1 base and J shed 10 bases, with 15 bases lying between them. The germline V gene encodes CDR1 SGHDT and CDR2 YYEEEE. This CDR3 contains 14 residues. TCRdb reprocessed the RT-PCR reads with MiXCR, giving one entry per CDR3 protein. The sample shows roughly 1,700 distinct CDR3 sequences, approximately 17% of them seen only once. This receptor was identified in a human donor who was either an allogeneic HSCT recipient or a stem cell or donor lymphocyte infusion donor (not recorded which). It is not recorded whose cells these are; they may come from a transplant donor. This rearrangement joins TRBV5-6 to TRBJ2-1; D not certain. Source material: blood, either unsorted or a sorted T cell fraction (not recorded which). The CDR3 nucleotides are TGTGCCAGCAGCTTGTGGGGTCCCGGGCAAGAGCAGTTCTTC. Translated, it gives CASSLWGPGQEQFF.